Sequencing of this T cell receptor (beta chain) was carried out in a study of T cell responses to AZD1222 COVID-19 vaccine. Whole-study findings and limits: Most donors were white British, females outnumbered males, and clonal diversity was possibly underestimated. Increased Spike-specific TCR breadth and depth were observed after two AZD1222 doses.

Germline V gene data show CDR1 as SGHRS and CDR2 as YFSETQ. The CDR3 is 15 amino acids. V dropped 0 bases and J dropped 4; count of bases not matched to a gene: 5. Assay used: immunoSEQ multiplex PCR; TCRdb lists only in-frame clones, some missing. The sample has under 200,000 clones; around nine tenths are singletons. As concerns this clone: The antigen remains undetermined.

This chain joins TRBV5-1 and TRBJ1-2; 8 nucleotides agree with TRBD1. Sequences were derived from peripheral blood, sampled on day 0 of AZD1222 vaccination. The sequence was obtained from an adult in good health. In nucleotides, the CDR3 is TGCGCCAGCAGCTTGGGACAGGGGTCTCGCTATGGCTACACCTTC. The encoded protein is CASSLGQGSRYGYTF.